The 23 T cell receptor beta chains below all came from one sample that was sequenced in a study of vaccination effects on CD4 cells after COVID-19 (dated by TCRdb to the early 2020s). Libraries were made using the immunoSEQ multiplex PCR assay. The immuneACCESS repertoire file appears here via TCRdb, limited to in-frame rearrangements. These files lack a portion of the clones; in checked studies, under half of the deficit traces to unresolved V genes, and the cause of the others is not known. The sample table shows 37,000 or so clones, and around 66% are seen once. Jointly, the top ten make up about 15% of the sample. Antigen specificity for these receptors is unknown. In the ViraFEST assay, PBMC were stimulated with viral peptide pools, and antigen-specific CD4+ T cell clonotypes were then identified by expansion using TCR sequencing. After less than 13 days of culture, CD4+ T cells were isolated with the EasySep CD4+ T cell isolation kit. Negative nucleocapsid antibody results before and after vaccination confirmed that the healthy vaccine recipients had no prior SARS-CoV-2 infection.

The sequencing used CD4+ T cells from PBMCs cultured with HCoV-OC43 spike peptides, collected before COVID-19 vaccination. Per the publication, the cell subset or site label means: HCoV-OC43 spike overlapping peptide pool stimulation. Receptor source: a human donor who received a COVID-19 vaccine.

This chain joins TRBV11-2 and TRBJ1-4; possibly TRBD1 for D (5 bases). Germline V gene lookup returns CDR1 SGHAT and CDR2 FQNNGV. The CDR3 has 14 residues. V shed 4 bases and J shed 8 bases, with 14 bases lying between them. As DNA, the CDR3 is TGTGCCAGCAGCTGGGCTCAGGGTGGGGAAAAACTGTTTTTT. It yields the protein CASSWAQGGEKLFF.

Within the sample, this clone is medium-sized (0.01 to 0.1%). CDR3 coding DNA: TGTGCCAGCAGTGATAGACAGGAACCTAATCAGCCCCAGCATTTT. Residues: CASSDRQEPNQPQHF. The V gene is TRBV2, the J gene TRBJ1-5, with D tentatively TRBD1 (6 bases). The CDR3 runs to 15 residues. From germline, CDR1 is SNHLY and CDR2 FYNNEI. V was shortened by 3 bases and J by 4 bases, with 13 bases between the two germline ends.

The CDR3 DNA follows: TGCGCCAGCAGTGTAGTATTCGGGACAGGGGGCGCGAGGGAGACCCAGTACTTC. This gives the protein CASSVVFGTGGARETQYF. V is TRBV10-2 and J is TRBJ2-5, with 12 bases that match TRBD1. Germline-derived CDR1 and CDR2 are WSHSY and SAAADI. This CDR3 region has 18 residues. The trim removed 4 bases at V and 5 bases at J, leaving 14 bases unmatched.

V usage is TRBV7-2 and J usage is TRBJ1-6; D is perhaps TRBD1 (6 bases). CDR3 length: 16 amino acids. V was clipped by 5 bases and J by 10 bases, with 21 bases between them. The germline V gene encodes CDR1 SGHTA and CDR2 FQGNSA. CDR3 nucleotides: TGTGCCAGCAGCGCAACGGTCGGGGGGCAAGGGTCACCCCTCCACTTT. Translated: CASSATVGGQGSPLHF. The full variable domain, with the rest looked up from reference TRBV7-2 and TRBJ1-6, is GAGVSQSPSNKVTEKGKDVELRCDPISGHTALYWYRQSLGQGLEFLIYFQGNSAPDKSGLPSDRFSAERTGGSVSTLTIQRTQQEDSAVYLCASSATVGGQGSPLHFGNGTRLTVT.

The V call is TRBV5-4, the J call TRBJ2-3; D remains unclear. Trimming left V 4 bases short and J 0 bases short, with 3 bases between. This CDR3 is 12 amino acids long. Per the germline V gene, CDR1 is SGHNT and CDR2 is YYREEE (reference sequence). The CDR3 protein is CASSPSTDTQYF. In DNA form, the CDR3 reads TGTGCCAGCAGCCCTAGCACAGATACGCAGTATTTT.

This clone has more than one count but fewer than ten. The V gene is TRBV7-8, the J gene TRBJ2-3, with TRBD2 matching 10 bases. V dropped 1 base and J dropped 6; count of bases not matched to a gene: 7. The CDR3 runs to 16 residues. Germline V gene lookup returns CDR1 SGHVS and CDR2 FQNEAQ. CDR3 coding DNA: TGTGCCAGCAGCTTAGTTCCTAGCGGGAGTGTGGATACGCAGTATTTT. Translation gives CASSLVPSGSVDTQYF.

This clone came up a few times. This sequence joins TRBV18 and TRBJ1-6; D remains ambiguous. This CDR3 has 12 residues. The ends were cut back, 5 bases at V and 10 bases at J, with 9 bases in the middle. CDR1 and CDR2 (germline): KGHSH, LQKENI. The CDR3 bases are TGTGCCAGCTCAGAGTTAAAATCACCCCTCCACTTT. It translates to CASSELKSPLHF.

This clone occurred many times. J is TRBJ2-7 and V is TRBV10-3; D perhaps matches TRBD2 (5 bases). With 8 bases removed from V and 1 base from J, the gap between germline ends came to 12 bases. This CDR3 is 13 amino acids long. Germline CDR1 reads ENHRY; CDR2 reads SYGVKD. The CDR3 region has the DNA TGTGCCATCGCCAAAGAGGGATCCTACGAGCAGTACTTC. Its protein is CAIAKEGSYEQYF.

There are a few counts of this clone. The chain recombines TRBV10-3 with TRBJ2-2; 12 bases agree with TRBD2. Germline loops: CDR1 ENHRY, CDR2 SYGVKD. V dropped 11 bases and J dropped 2; count of bases not matched to a gene: 6. CDR3 length equals 15 residues. The CDR3 protein is CAVGGLAGNTGELFF. The CDR3 coding sequence is TGTGCCGTAGGTGGACTAGCGGGAAACACCGGGGAGCTGTTTTTT.

The chain carries TRBV30 and TRBJ1-3; 7 bases align to TRBD1. Trimming took 3 bases from V and 3 from J; bases not matched to a gene: 5. Per the germline V gene, CDR1 is GTSNPN and CDR2 is SVGIG (reference sequence). The CDR3 runs 14 residues. The CDR3 reads CAWSQTGNGNTIYF. The CDR3 nucleotides are TGTGCCTGGAGCCAGACAGGGAATGGAAACACCATATATTTT.

The V and J genes are TRBV6-5 and TRBJ2-7; 8 bases align to TRBD1. The CDR3 is 14 amino acids. Germline V lookup: CDR1 MNHEY, CDR2 SVGAGI. With 5 bases clipped from V and 4 bases from J, the junction kept 7 bases outside the gene matches. The CDR3 DNA reads TGTGCCAGCAGTCCGGAAGGACAGGGATACGAGCAGTACTTC. Its protein is CASSPEGQGYEQYF.

This clone was seen more than once but under ten times. This CDR3 is CASPTQSPGDQEQYF. The CDR3, as DNA: TGCGCCAGCCCAACGCAATCTCCAGGCGACCAAGAGCAGTACTTC. The gene calls are TRBV10-1 and TRBJ2-7; D not certain. V was shortened by 8 bases and J by 7 bases, with 24 bases between the two germline ends. CDR3 size: 15 residues. The germline gives CDR1 WNHNN, CDR2 SYGVQD (reference sequence).

V gene TRBV10-2 combines with J gene TRBJ1-2; D gene unclear. The V and J ends lost 10 bases and 6 bases respectively, with 12 bases between them. Germline CDR1 is WSHSY and CDR2 is SAAADI. The CDR3 runs 11 residues. The CDR3 here is CANRHPDGYTF. The DNA for the CDR3 is TGCGCCAACCGACACCCCGATGGCTACACCTTC.

The rearrangement uses TRBV19 and TRBJ2-7, with a weak D call TRBD2 (6 bases). CDR3 length equals 15 residues. V lost 6 bases and J lost 2, with 17 bases in between. Germline V lookup: CDR1 LNHDA, CDR2 SQIVND (reference sequence). In DNA form, the CDR3 reads TGTGCCAGTAGATCGGGTGGGACTGAGACCTACGAGCAGTACTTC. This encodes CASRSGGTETYEQYF.

The rearrangement links TRBV2 to TRBJ2-5; D uncertain. V was cut by 4 bases and J by 3 bases, with 6 bases left in between. Germline V gives CDR1 SNHLY, CDR2 FYNNEI. The CDR3 sequence is 12 residues long. The CDR3 DNA follows: TGTGCCAGCAGTGTGCAAAAAGAGACCCAGTACTTC. It encodes CASSVQKETQYF.

The chain employs TRBV19 and TRBJ2-1, with a tentative D call TRBD2 (5 bases). Germline lookup yields CDR1 LNHDA and CDR2 SQIVND (reference sequence). Trimming left V 1 base short and J 14 bases short, with 15 bases between. The length of the CDR3 is 13 residues. The CDR3 DNA follows: TGTGCCAGTAGTATAGTAGGCGCCTCGAGGGAGTTCTTC. It specifies CASSIVGASREFF.

The chain links TRBV29-1 to TRBJ2-5; 9 bases are a match to TRBD2. This CDR3 region has 14 residues. Germline CDR1 SQVTM, CDR2 ANQGSEA. Trimming removed 1 base from V and 5 bases from J; junction bases left unmatched: 5. The DNA for the CDR3 is TGCAGCGTTGAAGGCGGGGGGGCCTGGGAGACCCAGTACTTC. Translation gives CSVEGGGAWETQYF.

This sequence joins TRBV10-3 and TRBJ1-1; D might be TRBD1 (5 bases). V lost 10 bases, J lost 1 base, and 22 bases lay in between. CDR3 length equals 16 residues. The V gene's germline CDR1 is ENHRY and CDR2 SYGVKD. CDR3 in amino acids: CATWGTSDSWNTEAFF. CDR3 DNA: TGTGCCACCTGGGGGACCAGTGACTCTTGGAACACTGAAGCTTTCTTT.

The chain joins TRBV3-1 (or the pseudogene TRBV3-2) to TRBJ2-3, with D tentatively TRBD1 or TRBD2 (5 bases each). Trimming cost V 6 bases and J 5 bases, with 18 bases left between them. Germline V gives CDR1 LGHDT, CDR2 YNNKEL (reference sequence). The CDR3 length is 15 residues. The CDR3 loop reads CASSQLVGGGDTQYF. CDR3 sequence (DNA): TGTGCCAGCAGTCAGTTGGTGGGTGGGGGAGATACGCAGTATTTT.

This chain connects TRBV5-6 to TRBJ1-1, with D possibly TRBD1 on 6 matching bases. This CDR3 contains 11 residues. The V end lost 4 bases, the J end lost 7 bases, and 8 bases lay between the germline ends. Looked up from germline, CDR1 is SGHDT and CDR2 is YYEEEE. CDR3 coding DNA: TGTGCCAGCAGCAGGGGGGGTGAAGCTTTCTTT. It translates to CASSRGGEAFF.

The chain uses TRBV5-1 and TRBJ2-5, with D perhaps being TRBD1 or TRBD2 (5 bases each). The V and J ends lost 3 bases and 9 bases respectively, with 15 bases between them. The CDR3 totals 13 residues. Germline V gene sequence: CDR1 SGHRS, CDR2 YFSETQ. CDR3 sequence: CASSSGAGEPQYF. The CDR3, as DNA: TGCGCCAGCAGCTCCGGGGCCGGGGAGCCCCAGTACTTC.

This clone was detected only a few times. The chain has TRBV7-2 and TRBJ2-1; 7 bases agree with TRBD2. Germline V lookup: CDR1 SGHTA, CDR2 FQGNSA. CDR3 size: 14 residues. With 3 bases clipped from V and 9 bases from J, the junction kept 8 bases outside the gene matches. CDR3 in DNA: TGTGCCAGCAGCTTCTTGGCAGGGAGGGGTGAGCAGTTCTTC. It yields the protein CASSFLAGRGEQFF.

The CDR3 coding sequence is TGTGCCAGCAGTTACTCGATGGCACAAGCTAACTATGGCTACACCTTC. Protein sequence: CASSYSMAQANYGYTF. This chain joins TRBV6-6 and TRBJ1-2, with D unclear. Germline values: CDR1 MNHNY, CDR2 SVGAGI (reference sequence). CDR3 size: 16 residues. V dropped 0 bases and J dropped 0 bases, with 11 bases sitting between them.